This T cell receptor beta chain was identified during a study of blood T cell repertoires in COVID-19. Per the authors' pipeline: Estimation of nucleated cell counts was performed using reference gene primer amplification. TCRdb keeps only in-frame clones here, not all; method: immunoSEQ multiplex PCR. V, J and clone size were drawn from that table, and D and trimming were deduced from the DNA. The sample lists roughly 150,000 clones, 82% seen once, with 4% to 5% in the top ten. CDR1 and CDR2 (germline): SGHAT, FQNNGV. Trimming removed 1 base at V and 7 bases at J, with 19 bases between. The CDR3 totals 17 residues.

The sequencing input was peripheral blood. The sequence came from an elderly woman with acute or convalescent COVID-19. The V call is TRBV11-2, the J call TRBJ1-4; TRBD1 might be the D (5 bases). CDR3 nucleotides: TGTGCCAGCAGCTTAGCTAGGGTCCCACAGGTGGCTGAAAAACTGTTTTTT. This gives the protein CASSLARVPQVAEKLFF.